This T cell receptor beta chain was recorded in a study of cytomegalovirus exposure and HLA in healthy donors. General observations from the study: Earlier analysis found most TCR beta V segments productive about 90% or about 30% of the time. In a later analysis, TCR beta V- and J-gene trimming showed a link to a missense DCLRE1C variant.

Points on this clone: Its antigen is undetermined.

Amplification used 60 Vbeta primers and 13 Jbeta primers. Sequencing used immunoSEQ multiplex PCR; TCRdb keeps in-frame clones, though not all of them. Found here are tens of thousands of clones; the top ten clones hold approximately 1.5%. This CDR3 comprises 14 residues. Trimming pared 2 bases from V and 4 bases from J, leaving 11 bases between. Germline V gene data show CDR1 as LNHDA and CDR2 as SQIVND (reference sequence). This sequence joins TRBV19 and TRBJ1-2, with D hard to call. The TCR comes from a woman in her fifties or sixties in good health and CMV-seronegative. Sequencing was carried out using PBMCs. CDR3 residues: CASSIQAGSYGYTF. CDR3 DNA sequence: TGTGCCAGTAGTATACAGGCAGGCTCCTATGGCTACACCTTC.